Presented here are 13 T cell receptor beta chains from one specimen sequenced in a study of beta chain features in type 1 diabetes. Notes on the study in general: Moderately but significantly shorter TCRB CDR3s were found in Type 1 diabetes patients in all four CD4+ subsets.

Their cognate antigens are unknown. Since all of the isolated RNA was reverse transcribed, expressed TCRB transcripts were what got sequenced. Using immunoSEQ multiplex PCR, the repertoire was profiled, and TCRdb retains in-frame clones only, with some absent. The sample carries 500,000 to 650,000 clones, 12% recorded once. Specimen: naive CD4+ T cells from blood. These receptors came from a man under 40 with type 1 diabetes.

This clone has only a few counts. CDR3 nucleotide sequence: TGTGCCAGCACTACGGACCGAGGGCACAATCAGCCCCAGCATTTT. It is translated as CASTTDRGHNQPQHF. The chain employs TRBV28 and TRBJ1-5, with D unresolved. Germline V CDR1 and CDR2: MDHEN, SYDVKM. V gave up 7 bases and J gave up 3 bases, with 16 bases separating them. The CDR3 spans 15 residues.

This clone was counted between two and nine times. The chain joins TRBV19 to TRBJ2-3; 10 nucleotides agree with TRBD2. From germline, CDR1 is LNHDA and CDR2 SQIVND (reference sequence). CDR3 length: 16 amino acids. J lost 6 bases, V lost 3 bases, and 9 bases had no gene match. CDR3 protein: CASSITSGALGDTQYF. CDR3 bases: TGTGCCAGTAGTATTACTAGCGGGGCCTTAGGTGATACGCAGTATTTT.

The rearrangement uses TRBV11-2 and TRBJ2-5, with a tentative D call TRBD2 (5 bases). The CDR3 has 15 residues. From germline, CDR1 is SGHAT and CDR2 FQNNGV. V lost 1 base and J 5 bases, leaving 14 bases between the germline ends. The CDR3 DNA is TGTGCCAGCAGCTTAGCGACGGGGTTTCGGGAGACCCAGTACTTC. Amino acids: CASSLATGFRETQYF.

V gene TRBV5-6 combines with J gene TRBJ2-4; D gene uncertain. The CDR3 is made up of 15 amino acids. CDR1 is SGHDT and CDR2 is YYEEEE in the germline V gene. V lost 1 base and J lost 0, with 8 bases in between. The CDR3 bases are TGTGCCAGCAGCTTGAGCAGGCTAGCCAAAAACATTCAGTACTTC. Protein: CASSLSRLAKNIQYF.

V is TRBV21-1 and J is TRBJ1-2. TRBV21-1 is a known pseudogene. The CDR3 is 13 amino acids. Written as DNA, the CDR3 is TGTGCCAGCAGCTCCTCCAGAAGGGATGGCTACACCTTC. As protein: CASSSSRRDGYTF.

This clone showed up just a few times. The genes are TRBV13 and TRBJ1-6; perhaps TRBD1 as D (6 bases). The CDR3 totals 15 residues. The V end was cut by 6 bases, the J end by 5 bases, with 14 bases between. Germline CDR1 is PRHDT and CDR2 is FYEKMQ (reference sequence). The CDR3 region has the DNA TGTGCCAGCAGGAAAAACAGGGAGCATAATTCACCCCTCCACTTT. It is translated as CASRKNREHNSPLHF.

This clone was observed a handful of times. The chain combines TRBV5-1 with TRBJ2-7, with D possibly TRBD1 on 6 matching bases. Germline V gene lookup returns CDR1 SGHRS and CDR2 YFSETQ. Trimming left V 0 bases short and J 0 bases short, with 16 bases between. This CDR3 spans 17 amino acids. This chain's CDR3 is CASSLGPLQGFSYEQYF. CDR3 nucleotide sequence: TGCGCCAGCAGCTTGGGTCCGCTCCAGGGGTTCTCCTACGAGCAGTACTTC.

This sequence joins TRBV11-2 and TRBJ2-4; D call uncertain. Trimming stripped 4 bases from V and 0 bases from J, with 13 bases between. The CDR3 spans 16 residues. Germline lookup yields CDR1 SGHAT and CDR2 FQNNGV. The CDR3 DNA is TGTGCCAGCAGCTCCGCCTCACTTTTAGCCAAAAACATTCAGTACTTC. It yields the protein CASSSASLLAKNIQYF.

This clone was counted a few times. The chain combines TRBV19 with TRBJ1-2; 11 bases match TRBD1. From germline, CDR1 is LNHDA and CDR2 SQIVND (reference sequence). Trimming removed 9 bases from V and 6 bases from J; junction bases left unmatched: 3. This CDR3 spans 12 amino acids. CDR3 sequence: CASRTGGNGYTF. CDR3 nucleotide sequence: TGTGCCAGCCGGACAGGGGGCAATGGCTACACCTTC.

This clone was seen ten or more times. CDR3 bases: TGTGCCAGCAGCTTTGGGGGTACGGTGGGCACAGATACGCAGTATTTT. This sequence encodes CASSFGGTVGTDTQYF. The chain combines TRBV5-5 with TRBJ2-3; either TRBD1 or TRBD2 may fit D (5 bases each). The germline gives CDR1 SGHKS, CDR2 YYEKEE (reference sequence). This CDR3 has 16 residues. Trimming removed 2 bases from V and 1 base from J, with 14 bases in between.

V gene TRBV28 combines with J gene TRBJ2-1, with D perhaps matching TRBD1 or TRBD2 (5 bases each). CDR1 MDHEN and CDR2 SYDVKM come from the germline V gene. The CDR3 contains 15 residues. V lost 4 bases and J lost 4, with 14 bases in between. In nucleotides, the CDR3 is TGTGCCAGCAGTTCTAGCCGGGACGGTTACAATGAGCAGTTCTTC. This codes for CASSSSRDGYNEQFF.

The chain combines TRBV27 with TRBJ1-2; TRBD1 aligns across 7 bases. J lost 4 bases, V lost 5 bases, and 7 bases had no gene match. The length of the CDR3 is 14 residues. CDR1 MNHEY and CDR2 SMNVEV come from the germline V gene (reference sequence). CDR3 sequence (DNA): TGTGCCAGCAGTACTAACGACAGGGCCTATGGCTACACCTTC. Residues: CASSTNDRAYGYTF.

In its sample, this clone was seen a few times. The gene calls are TRBV6-5 and TRBJ2-5; 7 positions match TRBD1. With 6 bases clipped from V and 5 bases from J, the junction kept 9 bases outside the gene matches. The CDR3 has 14 amino acids. Germline loops: CDR1 MNHEY, CDR2 SVGAGI. CDR3 coding DNA: TGTGCCAGCAGGAACAGGGGAAGGGGGGAGACCCAGTACTTC. Translating it yields CASRNRGRGETQYF.